Shown below are 26 T cell receptor beta chains from a single sample sequenced in a study of CD8 T cells in ankylosing spondylitis. Study results and caveats: A motif in TCR beta, a set of under 10 highly homologous variants, appeared characteristic of ankylosing spondylitis blood.

Their antigen targets remain unknown. TCRdb re-called the 5' RACE reads through MiXCR, storing one row per CDR3 protein. The sample lists tens of thousands of distinct CDR3 sequences; approximately 9.6% were seen once. The sequenced sample was blood, either unsorted or a sorted T cell fraction (not recorded which). The receptors derive from a male donor with ankylosing spondylitis.

The chain is built from TRBV12-3 or TRBV12-4 and TRBJ2-2; maybe TRBD2 (6 bases). V lost 1 base to trimming and J lost 6 bases, with 15 bases between them. CDR3 length equals 16 residues. The chain's CDR3 is CASSLVRLVMAGELFF. CDR3 coding DNA: TGTGCCAGCAGTTTAGTTAGACTAGTGATGGCCGGGGAGCTGTTTTTT.

This clonotype was observed many times. This rearrangement joins TRBV29-1 to TRBJ2-2; possible D gene TRBD1, 6 bases. Trimming took off 1 base at V and 2 bases at J, with 11 bases between the two ends. CDR3 length: 15 residues. Per the germline V gene, CDR1 is SQVTM and CDR2 is ANQGSEA. CDR3 sequence reads: CSVEGGDTNTGELFF. In DNA, the CDR3 is TGCAGCGTTGAAGGTGGGGACACCAACACCGGGGAGCTGTTTTTT.

As DNA, the CDR3 is TGCGCCAGCAGCCTCCGTGGGGGGTTCAATCAGCCCCAGCATTTT. It yields the protein CASSLRGGFNQPQHF. The chain links TRBV4-1 to TRBJ1-5; the D gene is possibly TRBD1 (5 bases). Per the germline V gene, CDR1 is MGHRA and CDR2 is YSYEKL. This CDR3 has 15 residues. V was trimmed by 4 bases and J by 3 bases, leaving 13 bases between them.

This clonotype was picked up many times. V and J are TRBV12-3 or TRBV12-4 and TRBJ2-3; TRBD2 matches 12 bases. V lost 6 bases, J lost 6 bases, and 4 bases stayed unmatched. The length of the CDR3 is 14 residues. The CDR3 DNA is TGTGCCAGCAGCCTAGCGGGAGGGCCGGATACGCAGTATTTT. Translated: CASSLAGGPDTQYF.

The rearrangement links TRBV4-1 to TRBJ2-7; D is perhaps TRBD2 (6 bases). The V end lost 4 bases, the J end lost 0 bases, and 13 bases lay between the germline ends. Germline loops: CDR1 MGHRA, CDR2 YSYEKL. This CDR3 is 15 amino acids long. The CDR3 here is CASSLRDGGSYEQYV. The CDR3 DNA reads TGCGCCAGCAGCCTTAGAGACGGGGGCTCCTACGAGCAGTACGTC.

Many counts were recorded for this clonotype. The chain links TRBV5-1 to TRBJ2-1; possible D gene TRBD2, 5 bases. Germline V CDR1 and CDR2: SGHRS, YFSETQ. The CDR3 length is 11 residues. Between the trimmed V and J ends, which lost 4 bases and 8 bases, there was a span of 7 bases. CDR3 sequence reads: CASSEDYEQFF. Written as DNA, the CDR3 is TGCGCCAGCAGCGAGGACTATGAGCAGTTCTTC.

The chain has TRBV5-5 and TRBJ2-1, with D possibly TRBD2 on 5 matching bases. V was pared by 0 bases and J by 2 bases, with 9 bases between. Germline V gene lookup returns CDR1 SGHKS and CDR2 YYEKEE (reference sequence). The CDR3 loop spans 15 amino acids. The CDR3 spells CASSLVGNPYNEQFF. The CDR3 DNA is TGTGCCAGCAGCTTGGTCGGGAATCCCTACAATGAGCAGTTCTTC.

This clonotype was picked up a small number of times. The gene calls are TRBV6-1 and TRBJ2-1, with 7 bases identical to TRBD2. Germline CDR1 MNHNS, CDR2 SASEGT. V dropped 5 bases and J dropped 8; count of bases not matched to a gene: 9. This CDR3 contains 14 residues. DNA for the CDR3: TGTGCCAGCAGTAAGGTCCGGGCGGGGGATGAGCAGTTCTTC. Translated, it gives CASSKVRAGDEQFF.

The chain uses TRBV12-5 and TRBJ2-5; TRBD2 is a possible D gene (5 bases). Germline-derived CDR1 and CDR2 are LGHNT and FRNRAP. The CDR3 runs to 14 residues. Trimming took off 1 base at V and 4 bases at J, with 10 bases between the two ends. Here the CDR3 DNA reads TGTGCTAGTGGTTTGGGGGGAGCATTAGAGACCCAGTACTTC. This sequence encodes CASGLGGALETQYF.

This clonotype was observed a few times. The chain links TRBV10-1 to TRBJ2-7, with a possible D match to TRBD1 (6 bases). Germline CDR1 WNHNN, CDR2 SYGVQD (reference sequence). Trimming took 4 bases from V and 2 from J, leaving 9 bases between them. The CDR3 extends over 13 amino acids. DNA of the CDR3: TGCGCCAGCAGTGTCCGGACAGCCTACGAGCAGTACGTC. Its translation: CASSVRTAYEQYV.

V is TRBV28 and J is TRBJ2-7, with a possible D match to TRBD2 (6 bases). With 6 bases removed from V and 4 bases from J, the gap between germline ends came to 16 bases. CDR3 length equals 14 residues. Germline assignment: CDR1 MDHEN and CDR2 SYDVKM. The CDR3 loop reads CASRTLGGRYEQYV. CDR3 DNA sequence: TGTGCCAGCAGAACCCTGGGGGGACGGTACGAGCAGTACGTC.

This clonotype has a count of ten or more. The rearrangement joins TRBV7-2 to TRBJ2-3; D remains unclear. The CDR3 is made up of 15 amino acids. Deletions cut 5 bases from V and 0 bases from J, with 12 bases between. Germline CDR1 and CDR2: SGHTA and FQGNSA. CDR3 in DNA: TGTGCCAGCAGCCTTCCAGGTGCTAGCACAGATACGCAGTATTTT. Its protein product is CASSLPGASTDTQYF.

This clonotype was picked up a small number of times. The V gene is TRBV5-1, the J gene TRBJ1-3; D call uncertain. This CDR3 has 17 residues. Trimming took 1 base from V and 0 from J, leaving 14 bases between them. The V gene's germline CDR1 is SGHRS and CDR2 YFSETQ. The CDR3 is CASSLYGVPSSGNTIYF. The CDR3 nucleotides are TGCGCCAGCAGCTTGTACGGGGTACCGAGCTCTGGAAACACCATATATTTT.

The genes are TRBV9 and TRBJ2-3, with TRBD1 matching over 10 bases. The V gene's germline CDR1 is SGDLS and CDR2 YYNGEE. CDR3 length equals 17 residues. With 4 bases clipped from V and 5 bases from J, the junction kept 13 bases outside the gene matches. The DNA for the CDR3 is TGTGCCAGCAGCCTACTACCGGGACAGGGGACGAAAGATACGCAGTATTTT. Its protein product is CASSLLPGQGTKDTQYF.

This clonotype was detected a few times. The chain has TRBV13 and TRBJ1-1; 11 bases are shared with TRBD1. V was pared by 5 bases and J by 3 bases, with 11 bases of the junction left unmatched. Germline lookup yields CDR1 PRHDT and CDR2 FYEKMQ (reference sequence). The CDR3 spans 17 residues. CDR3: CASSVGTGGIRYTEAFF. The CDR3 coding sequence is TGTGCCAGCAGCGTGGGGACAGGGGGTATTCGGTACACTGAAGCTTTCTTT.

The CDR3 reads CASSPGQGRGGNTIYF. In DNA form, the CDR3 reads TGTGCCAGCAGCCCGGGACAGGGACGAGGTGGAAACACCATATATTTT. The V and J genes are TRBV5-5 and TRBJ1-3, with 9 bases that match TRBD1. CDR3 length: 16 amino acids. Germline lookup yields CDR1 SGHKS and CDR2 YYEKEE (reference sequence). V lost 4 bases, J lost 3 bases, and 8 bases stayed unmatched.

A few counts support this clonotype. The V and J genes are TRBV12-3 or TRBV12-4 and TRBJ1-1, with TRBD1 as a possible D gene (5 bases). The CDR3 is 12 amino acids. V gave up 6 bases and J gave up 4 bases, with 9 bases separating them. CDR3 amino acids: CASSSQGTEAFF. CDR3 nucleotide sequence: TGTGCCAGCAGCTCGCAGGGCACTGAAGCTTTCTTT.

This clonotype appeared many times. The chain recombines TRBV10-3 with TRBJ2-1, with D possibly being TRBD2 (6 bases). The CDR3 sequence is 17 residues long. Germline V lookup: CDR1 ENHRY, CDR2 SYGVKD. V was pared by 3 bases and J by 0 bases, with 15 bases between. CDR3 loop: CAISDGTLRSSYNEQFF. The CDR3 coding sequence is TGTGCCATCAGTGATGGGACTTTGCGGAGCTCCTACAATGAGCAGTTCTTC.

This clonotype was observed a few times. The V gene is TRBV7-2, the J gene TRBJ2-7, with unresolved D. Germline V gives CDR1 SGHTA, CDR2 FQGNSA. CDR3 length equals 12 residues. Deletions cut 6 bases from V and 3 bases from J, with 9 bases between. This CDR3 is CASRADNYEQYF. As DNA, the CDR3 is TGTGCCAGCAGGGCTGATAACTACGAGCAGTACTTC.

The rearrangement joins TRBV11-2 to TRBJ1-1; D not certain. The CDR3 runs 16 residues. Deletions cut 7 bases from V and 0 bases from J, with 18 bases between. Germline loops: CDR1 SGHAT, CDR2 FQNNGV. CDR3 protein: CASTLLHGNMNTEAFF. The DNA for the CDR3 is TGTGCCAGCACCCTACTACACGGGAACATGAACACTGAAGCTTTCTTT. Using reference TRBV11-2 and TRBJ1-1 for the parts outside the CDR3, the full variable domain is EAGVAQSPRYKIIEKRQSVAFWCNPISGHATLYWYQQILGQGPKLLIQFQNNGVVDDSQLPKDRFSAERLKGVDSTLKIQPAKLEDSAVYLCASTLLHGNMNTEAFFGQGTRLTVV.

This clonotype came up a few times. The J gene is TRBJ1-5, the V gene TRBV4-1; possibly TRBD1 for D (5 bases). V was pared by 4 bases and J by 4 bases, with 11 bases between. This CDR3 is 14 amino acids long. The germline gives CDR1 MGHRA, CDR2 YSYEKL. CDR3 bases: TGCGCCAGCAGCCCGAGGACATTAAATCAGCCCCAGCATTTT. Its protein is CASSPRTLNQPQHF.

In its sample, this clonotype was seen many times. V is TRBV6-1 and J is TRBJ2-4, with a weak D call TRBD2 (6 bases). The CDR3 runs to 15 residues. Germline V gives CDR1 MNHNS, CDR2 SASEGT. The V gene lost 8 bases and the J gene lost 0 bases, with 14 bases spanning the gap. CDR3 sequence: CASGRPTLAKNIQYF. The CDR3 DNA reads as TGTGCCAGCGGGAGGCCTACCTTAGCCAAAAACATTCAGTACTTC.

Only a few counts were recorded for this clonotype. The chain links TRBV5-6 to TRBJ2-3; D not certain. Germline loops: CDR1 SGHDT, CDR2 YYEEEE. This CDR3 comprises 13 residues. V gave up 1 base and J gave up 3 bases, with 6 bases separating them. The DNA of the CDR3 is TGTGCCAGCAGCTTGCGCAGGACAGATACGCAGTATTTT. Its translation is CASSLRRTDTQYF.

This clonotype came up many times. The CDR3 bases are TGTGCCAGCAGCTTAGCGGGAGTCAATGAGCAGTTCTTC. Amino acid sequence: CASSLAGVNEQFF. The chain employs TRBV13 and TRBJ2-1; maybe TRBD2 (6 bases). The CDR3 has 13 residues. Trimming cost V 1 base and J 6 bases, with 7 bases left between them. Germline CDR1 is PRHDT and CDR2 is FYEKMQ (reference sequence).

The chain has TRBV6-2 or TRBV6-3 and TRBJ2-2; D is unclear. The V end was cut by 2 bases, the J end by 4 bases, with 2 bases between. The CDR3 runs 12 residues. Germline V gene lookup returns CDR1 MNHEY and CDR2 SVGEGT. The CDR3 reads CASSYPTGELFF. Written as DNA, the CDR3 is TGTGCCAGCAGTTACCCCACCGGGGAGCTGTTTTTT.

This clonotype was seen a handful of times. The chain couples TRBV19 to TRBJ1-1, with D perhaps TRBD1 (5 bases). The CDR3 sequence is 14 residues long. Trimming left V 5 bases short and J 0 bases short, with 10 bases between. Germline V gene data show CDR1 as LNHDA and CDR2 as SQIVND (reference sequence). This CDR3 reads CASSYRNMNTEAFF. CDR3 nucleotides: TGTGCCAGTAGTTACAGGAACATGAACACTGAAGCTTTCTTT.